The clone carrying this TCR beta chain has just a few counts. The antigen is undetermined. This entry belongs to a study of shared clonotypes between healthy human individuals. Study conclusions and caveats: A generally larger estimated richness was seen in naive subsets than in memory subsets.

CD8 cells regarded as naive lacked CD45RO, were positively chosen for CCR7, and omitted terminally differentiated effector memory CD45RA+ cells. Clones were read by immunoSEQ multiplex PCR, and TCRdb kept only the in-frame ones, dropping some. The repertoire consists of 660,000 or so clones, with 90% to 97% occurring once and the leading ten covering around 0.1%. The source is a woman aged 25 to 45 in good health. The sample taken for sequencing was naive CD8+ T cells sorted from blood.

CDR3 nucleotides: TGTGCCAGCAGGGGTACAGGGCGGTACGAGCAGTACTTC. This translates into CASRGTGRYEQYF. The V call is TRBV28, the J call TRBJ2-7; a weak D match, TRBD1 (6 bases). This CDR3 contains 13 residues. CDR1 is MDHEN, CDR2 SYDVKM, per germline. V was pared by 6 bases and J by 4 bases, with 13 bases between.